Listed here are 21 T cell receptor beta chains from one sample, sequenced in a study of cytomegalovirus exposure and HLA in healthy donors. PCR employed 60 Vbeta and 13 Jbeta primers. Method: immunoSEQ multiplex PCR; TCRdb's copy keeps in-frame clones and lacks some. The repertoire consists of some 200,000 clones, with roughly 90% occurring once and the leading ten covering around 0.25%. The sequencing input was PBMCs. These receptors all stem from a girl less than two years old in good health and CMV-seronegative.

The chain recombines TRBV9 with TRBJ2-1, with D possibly matching TRBD1 (5 bases). The CDR3 length is 13 residues. CDR1 and CDR2 from the germline V gene are SGDLS and YYNGEE. The V end lost 4 bases, the J end lost 6 bases, and 11 bases lay between the germline ends. This chain's CDR3 is CASSTRQLNEQFF. CDR3 in DNA: TGTGCCAGCAGCACGCGACAGCTCAATGAGCAGTTCTTC.

The chain uses TRBV5-1 and TRBJ2-3, with a possible D match to TRBD1 (5 bases). In germline, CDR1 is SGHRS, CDR2 YFSETQ. CDR3 length equals 12 residues. V shed 1 base and J shed 6 bases, with 6 bases lying between them. The CDR3 DNA reads as TGCGCCAGCAGCTTGACAGGTGATACGCAGTATTTT. It codes for CASSLTGDTQYF.

This chain links TRBV29-1 with TRBJ2-7, with 7 bases identical to TRBD1. From germline, CDR1 is SQVTM and CDR2 ANQGSEA. With 7 bases clipped from V and 2 bases from J, the junction kept 5 bases outside the gene matches. CDR3 length: 12 amino acids. CDR3 DNA sequence: TGCAGCGCCTCGGACAGGCCCTACGAGCAGTACTTC. The encoded protein is CSASDRPYEQYF.

The chain joins TRBV11-2 to TRBJ1-1, with 7 bases identical to TRBD1. Germline V gives CDR1 SGHAT, CDR2 FQNNGV. The ends lost 0 bases at V and 0 bases at J; junction bases unmatched: 13. The CDR3 runs 19 residues. In DNA, the CDR3 is TGTGCCAGCAGCTTAGAACCGGGACAGCCAACCGTTATGAACACTGAAGCTTTCTTT. Translated, it gives CASSLEPGQPTVMNTEAFF.

The V and J genes are TRBV7-6 and TRBJ2-5; 7 nucleotides agree with TRBD1. J was trimmed by 2 bases and V by 0 bases; bases with no gene match: 3. The V gene's germline CDR1 is SGHVS and CDR2 FNYEAQ. This CDR3 has 15 amino acids. CDR3 sequence: CASSLAGGLQETQYF. As DNA, the CDR3 is TGTGCCAGCAGCTTAGCAGGGGGCTTACAAGAGACCCAGTACTTC.

The table lists this clone with a count of one. The chain combines TRBV6-5 with TRBJ1-2; D ambiguous. The CDR3 spans 13 residues. With 6 bases removed from V and 8 bases from J, the gap between germline ends came to 16 bases. CDR1 is MNHEY, CDR2 SVGAGI, per germline. In DNA, the CDR3 is TGTGCCAGCAGGCCGGGGTCGAGGGAGGGCTACACCTTC. Its protein is CASRPGSREGYTF.

The rearrangement joins TRBV6-1 to TRBJ2-7, with 9 positions matching TRBD2. The junction had 8 bases not matched to a gene; V was cut back by 4 bases and J by 1 base. CDR3 length equals 16 residues. CDR1 is MNHNS and CDR2 is SASEGT in the germline V gene. CDR3: CASSAGLARYSYEQYF. DNA of the CDR3: TGTGCCAGCAGTGCTGGACTAGCGCGCTATTCCTACGAGCAGTACTTC.

This chain joins TRBV2 and TRBJ2-7, with 7 bases identical to TRBD1. J was trimmed by 0 bases and V by 4 bases; bases with no gene match: 9. Germline values: CDR1 SNHLY, CDR2 FYNNEI. The CDR3 has 16 residues. This chain's CDR3 is CASSAGDRVYSYEQYF. The CDR3 DNA sequence: TGTGCCAGCAGTGCAGGGGACAGAGTCTACTCCTACGAGCAGTACTTC.

The V gene is TRBV15, the J gene TRBJ1-5; no reliable D call. Germline assignment: CDR1 LNHNV and CDR2 YYDKDF (reference sequence). CDR3 length: 16 amino acids. V lost 0 bases, J lost 3 bases, and 12 bases lay in between. The CDR3 protein is CATSRDQRDFNQPQHF. The CDR3 DNA follows: TGTGCCACCAGCAGAGATCAGCGAGACTTCAATCAGCCCCAGCATTTT.

The chain is built from TRBV4-1 and TRBJ2-1; D perhaps matches TRBD1 (5 bases). The germline gives CDR1 MGHRA, CDR2 YSYEKL. The CDR3 sequence is 16 residues long. V was shortened by 2 bases and J by 2 bases, with 13 bases between the two germline ends. CDR3 residues: CASSQPSRGAYNEQFF. CDR3 bases: TGCGCCAGCAGCCAACCTTCTAGGGGCGCCTACAATGAGCAGTTCTTC.

This clone was seen more than once but under ten times. The chain combines TRBV29-1 with TRBJ2-5; 9 bases agree with TRBD2. The V gene end was trimmed by 8 bases and the J gene end by 6 bases; junction bases not matched to a gene: 16. The CDR3 sequence is 15 residues long. CDR1 and CDR2 (germline): SQVTM, ANQGSEA. The CDR3 DNA sequence: TGCAGCATCTCACAGGGAGCGGGAGGTTGGCAGACCCAGTACTTC. Residues: CSISQGAGGWQTQYF.

This clone was seen a single time. The V gene is TRBV5-4, the J gene TRBJ2-3; maybe TRBD2 (5 bases). Looked up from germline, CDR1 is SGHNT and CDR2 is YYREEE (reference sequence). V was cut by 7 bases and J by 3 bases, with 15 bases left in between. The CDR3 totals 14 residues. CDR3 protein: CASLLERRTDTQYF. Here the CDR3 DNA reads TGTGCCAGCCTCCTTGAGCGGCGGACAGATACGCAGTATTTT.

This sequence joins TRBV25-1 and TRBJ1-6; 7 bases agree with TRBD1. V was clipped by 1 base and J by 6 bases; unmatched bases: 6. Germline CDR1 and CDR2: MGHDK and SYGVNS. This CDR3 comprises 16 residues. CDR3 DNA: TGTGCCAGCAGTGAATTTGGGACAGAGCTTAATTCACCCCTCCACTTT. This sequence encodes CASSEFGTELNSPLHF. Filled out from reference TRBV25-1 and TRBJ1-6, the complete variable domain reads EADIYQTPRYLVIGTGKKITLECSQTMGHDKMYWYQQDPGMELHLIHYSYGVNSTEKGDLSSESTVSRIRTEHFPLTLESARPSHTSQYLCASSEFGTELNSPLHFGNGTRLTVT.

CDR3 protein: CASSQPLGQAMNTEAFF. The CDR3 coding sequence is TGCGCCAGCAGCCAACCCTTGGGACAGGCCATGAACACTGAAGCTTTCTTT. The chain uses TRBV4-1 and TRBJ1-1; 8 bases fit TRBD1. Germline trimming cut 2 bases from V and 0 bases from J; bases unmatched to any gene: 8. The CDR3 is made up of 17 amino acids. Germline V CDR1 and CDR2: MGHRA, YSYEKL.

This chain connects TRBV19 to TRBJ2-5, with D maybe TRBD1 (5 bases). Germline V lookup: CDR1 LNHDA, CDR2 SQIVND (reference sequence). Trimming took off 5 bases at V and 1 base at J, with 11 bases between the two ends. The CDR3 contains 14 residues. The CDR3 protein is CASSELTAQETQYF. CDR3 DNA: TGTGCCAGTAGTGAGTTGACAGCCCAAGAGACCCAGTACTTC.

The V and J genes are TRBV2 and TRBJ2-5, with D unresolved. The germline V gene encodes CDR1 SNHLY and CDR2 FYNNEI. V lost 4 bases, J lost 5 bases, and 5 bases lay in between. The CDR3 consists of 11 residues. CDR3 protein: CASSARETQYF. CDR3 in DNA: TGTGCCAGCAGTGCCCGGGAGACCCAGTACTTC.

This chain joins TRBV6-6 and TRBJ2-3; D is ambiguous. Trimming removed 7 bases from V and 6 bases from J, with 11 bases in between. Looked up from germline, CDR1 is MNHNY and CDR2 is SVGAGI (reference sequence). The CDR3 has 12 amino acids. Here the CDR3 reads CASTPSLDTQYF. Written as DNA, the CDR3 is TGTGCCAGCACCCCCTCGTTGGATACGCAGTATTTT.

Here the CDR3 DNA reads TGTGCCAGCAGTTCCGCAGGGGATACGCAGTATTTT. Translation gives CASSSAGDTQYF. The J gene is TRBJ2-3, the V gene TRBV6-5; perhaps TRBD1 as D (5 bases). The V end was cut by 4 bases, the J end by 6 bases, with 8 bases between. Germline V CDR1 and CDR2: MNHEY, SVGAGI. CDR3 length: 12 residues.

This chain joins TRBV7-8 and TRBJ2-1, with 10 bases lining up with TRBD2. CDR1 is SGHVS and CDR2 is FQNEAQ in the germline V gene. The trim removed 3 bases at V and 2 bases at J, leaving 10 bases unmatched. The CDR3 runs 18 residues. The CDR3 region has the DNA TGTGCCAGCAGCTTTGGTCTAGCGGGAGCGCTAGCCTACAATGAGCAGTTCTTC. Translating gives CASSFGLAGALAYNEQFF.

The chain employs TRBV27 and TRBJ2-5, with TRBD2 identical over 11 bases. TRBJ2-7 matches the DNA end more closely, so the J call is doubtful. The germline V gene encodes CDR1 MNHEY and CDR2 SMNVEV (reference sequence). The CDR3 has 16 residues. The CDR3 DNA is TGTGCCAGCAATCCGTCCGGGACTAGCGGCACCTACGAGCAGTACTTC. It specifies CASNPSGTSGTYEQYF.

The gene calls are TRBV7-9 and TRBJ2-3; 7 bases agree with TRBD1. The CDR3 runs 18 residues. Germline lookup yields CDR1 SEHNR and CDR2 FQNEAQ (reference sequence). V trimming: 1 base; J trimming: 2 bases; junction bases outside the gene matches: 12. CDR3 DNA sequence: TGTGCCAGCAGCTTAGGTCACGCCGGACAGGCCTTCACAGATACGCAGTATTTT. This codes for CASSLGHAGQAFTDTQYF.